One T cell receptor beta chain is described in this entry. With V trimmed by 4 bases and J by 4 bases, 6 bases remained unmatched. The CDR3 covers 15 residues. Germline CDR1 and CDR2: MDHEN and SYDVKM. Produced via immunoSEQ multiplex PCR; TCRdb's table is partial and in-frame only. The repertoire includes 40,000 to 45,000 clones, roughly three quarters of them detected once, and about 27% sits in the top ten. The sample is drawn from a study of blood T cell repertoires in COVID-19. Material for sequencing was peripheral blood. The TCR comes from an older man with acute or convalescent COVID-19. This sequence joins TRBV28 and TRBJ1-3, with 8 bases fitting TRBD1. CDR3 in amino acids: CASSSGQGNGNTIYF. The DNA for the CDR3 is TGTGCCAGCAGTTCAGGACAGGGTAACGGAAACACCATATATTTT.